These 31 T cell receptor beta chains were sequenced from one sample in a study of CD8 T cells in ankylosing spondylitis. Regarding the study as a whole: The study identified a TCR beta motif of seven or eight highly homologous variants that appeared characteristic of ankylosing spondylitis blood.

These receptors have no identified antigens. In TCRdb, the 5' RACE reads were re-called with MiXCR into one record per CDR3 protein. The sample has a few hundred thousand distinct CDR3 sequences, about an eighth seen once. The sample consisted of blood, either unsorted or a sorted T cell fraction (not recorded which). These TCRs come from a male donor with ankylosing spondylitis.

This clonotype was detected ten times or more. This chain joins TRBV7-9 and TRBJ2-2, with TRBD1 as a possible D gene (6 bases). With 1 base removed from V and 6 bases from J, the gap between germline ends came to 9 bases. CDR1 and CDR2 from the germline V gene are SEHNR and FQNEAQ (reference sequence). This CDR3 has 14 residues. CDR3 bases: TGTGCCAGCAGCTTAGGACAGGCTGCCGGGGAGCTGTTTTTT. Translation: CASSLGQAAGELFF.

This clonotype was seen ten or more times. The chain recombines TRBV12-3 or TRBV12-4 with TRBJ2-7; D is possibly TRBD1 (6 bases). The V end was cut by 1 base, the J end by 3 bases, with 10 bases between. The CDR3 is made up of 14 amino acids. In DNA, the CDR3 is TGTGCCAGCAGTTTAGGGGCAGGGGACTACGAGCAGTACTTC. Amino acids: CASSLGAGDYEQYF.

This clonotype was counted between two and nine times. The V call is TRBV4-2, the J call TRBJ2-5, with D perhaps TRBD1 (6 bases). The CDR3 is 15 amino acids. V shed 4 bases and J shed 2 bases, with 14 bases lying between them. CDR1 and CDR2 (germline): LGHNA, YNFKEQ. The CDR3 coding sequence is TGTGCCAGCAGCCTGACAGGTCCGGGACAAGAGACCCAGTACTTC. Amino acids: CASSLTGPGQETQYF.

This clonotype was seen a handful of times. CDR3 nucleotides: TGTGCCAGCAGCCTCTACACCGGGACGGGAAATTCACCCCTCCACTTT. This gives the protein CASSLYTGTGNSPLHF. The chain recombines TRBV4-2 with TRBJ1-6; the D gene is possibly TRBD1 (5 bases). The CDR3 extends over 16 amino acids. CDR1 and CDR2 (germline): LGHNA, YNFKEQ. Trimming stripped 4 bases from V and 7 bases from J, with 17 bases between.

The rearrangement uses TRBV7-8 and TRBJ2-5; TRBD1 agrees at 10 bases. This CDR3 region has 14 residues. The germline V gene has CDR1 SGHVS and CDR2 FQNEAQ. The junction had 10 bases not matched to a gene; V was cut back by 10 bases and J by 5 bases. CDR3 DNA: TGTGCCACCAACGACAGGGGGCGCGGGGAGACCCAGTACTTC. Translating gives CATNDRGRGETQYF.

This clonotype was seen repeatedly, ten times or more. This chain connects TRBV12-3 or TRBV12-4 to TRBJ2-5; D is possibly TRBD1 or TRBD2 (5 bases each). The V and J ends lost 4 bases and 2 bases respectively, with 11 bases between them. The CDR3 length is 14 residues. The CDR3 DNA reads TGTGCCAGCAGTTCCGGGACGGGACAAGAGACCCAGTACTTC. Translating it yields CASSSGTGQETQYF.

V is TRBV3-1 and J is TRBJ2-7; 11 bases map to TRBD2. From germline, CDR1 is LGHDT and CDR2 YNNKEL (reference sequence). This CDR3 is built from 15 residues. V was clipped by 4 bases and J by 4 bases; unmatched bases: 6. The CDR3 loop reads CASSPTGTSGYEQYF. CDR3 coding DNA: TGTGCCAGCAGCCCCACCGGGACTAGCGGATACGAGCAGTACTTC.

V usage is TRBV11-2 and J usage is TRBJ2-3; D gene unclear. V was clipped by 5 bases and J by 7 bases, with 7 bases between them. This CDR3 is built from 11 residues. The germline gives CDR1 SGHAT, CDR2 FQNNGV. The CDR3 is CASSPLNTQYF. The CDR3 nucleotides read TGTGCCAGCAGCCCCTTAAATACGCAGTATTTT.

The chain recombines TRBV14 with TRBJ2-1, with unresolved D. Trimming stripped 5 bases from V and 10 bases from J, with 21 bases between. The CDR3 spans 15 residues. CDR1 is SGHDN, CDR2 FVKESK, per germline. The CDR3 sequence: CASSVGRIPGWEQFF. The CDR3 DNA reads as TGTGCCAGCAGCGTAGGACGGATACCAGGTTGGGAGCAGTTCTTC.

This clonotype was seen more than once but under ten times. The genes are TRBV6-6 and TRBJ1-4; TRBD1 might be the D (5 bases). Trimming left V 6 bases short and J 13 bases short, with 18 bases between. In germline, CDR1 is MNHNY, CDR2 SVGAGI (reference sequence). CDR3 length equals 13 residues. The CDR3 reads CASSIDGDQRLFF. CDR3 in DNA: TGTGCCAGCAGCATAGACGGGGACCAAAGACTGTTTTTT.

This clonotype has only a few counts. This chain uses TRBV20-1 with TRBJ1-5; maybe TRBD1 (5 bases). Trimming cost V 2 bases and J 7 bases, with 12 bases left between them. The CDR3 is made up of 13 amino acids. From germline, CDR1 is DFQATT and CDR2 SNEGSKA (reference sequence). CDR3 region: CSARWDLAQPQHF. The CDR3 DNA reads TGCAGTGCTAGATGGGACCTGGCCCAGCCCCAGCATTTT.

This chain links TRBV3-1 with TRBJ2-2; D not certain. Germline V gives CDR1 LGHDT, CDR2 YNNKEL (reference sequence). The V end was cut by 2 bases, the J end by 4 bases, with 11 bases between. The CDR3 totals 15 residues. In DNA, the CDR3 is TGTGCCAGCAGCCAAAAGGTAACAAGCACCGGGGAGCTGTTTTTT. Protein: CASSQKVTSTGELFF.

This clonotype appeared many times. V and J are TRBV11-2 and TRBJ2-7, with D unresolved. Trimming pared 1 base from V and 7 bases from J, leaving 8 bases between. Germline-derived CDR1 and CDR2 are SGHAT and FQNNGV. This CDR3 is 12 amino acids long. The CDR3 nucleotides read TGTGCCAGCAGCTTAGCTGCAAGGGAGCAGTACTTC. Translation gives CASSLAAREQYF.

The chain joins TRBV5-1 to TRBJ2-2; 11 nucleotides match TRBD2. CDR1 SGHRS and CDR2 YFSETQ come from the germline V gene. This CDR3 region has 15 residues. Trimming removed 4 bases from V and 4 bases from J; junction bases left unmatched: 3. CDR3 in amino acids: CASSQGTSGTGELFF. The DNA for the CDR3 is TGCGCCAGCAGCCAAGGGACTAGCGGCACCGGGGAGCTGTTTTTT.

The V and J genes are TRBV5-1 and TRBJ2-2; D might be TRBD1 (5 bases). This CDR3 contains 14 residues. CDR1 and CDR2 from the germline V gene are SGHRS and YFSETQ. The V end lost 4 bases, the J end lost 1 base, and 8 bases lay between the germline ends. CDR3 nucleotide sequence: TGCGCCAGCAGCCGAGACAGGAACACCGGGGAGCTGTTTTTT. This sequence encodes CASSRDRNTGELFF.

The chain carries TRBV11-2 and TRBJ2-5, with 16 bases that match TRBD2. Germline-derived CDR1 and CDR2 are SGHAT and FQNNGV. This CDR3 spans 18 amino acids. Trimming cost V 2 bases and J 4 bases; bases outside gene matches: 7. This chain's CDR3 is CASSLRWGLAGGPETQYF. DNA of the CDR3: TGTGCCAGCAGCTTAAGGTGGGGACTAGCGGGAGGGCCAGAGACCCAGTACTTC.

The CDR3 protein is CASSRRRQTRGADTQYF. The CDR3 nucleotides read TGTGCCAGCAGCCGCCGAAGGCAGACCAGGGGTGCAGATACGCAGTATTTT. The chain carries TRBV3-1 and TRBJ2-3; possibly TRBD1 for D (6 bases). V lost 4 bases and J 4 bases, leaving 21 bases between the germline ends. CDR1 is LGHDT and CDR2 is YNNKEL in the germline V gene (reference sequence). The CDR3 runs to 17 residues.

This clonotype was recorded a few times. The gene calls are TRBV12-3 or TRBV12-4 and TRBJ1-2; D might be TRBD1 (5 bases). Trimming left V 7 bases short and J 6 bases short, with 18 bases between. The CDR3 has 14 amino acids. CDR3 sequence: CASTRSGRVNGYTF. CDR3 sequence (DNA): TGTGCCAGCACCCGGAGTGGCAGGGTGAATGGCTACACCTTC.

This clonotype has ten or more counts. This chain uses TRBV20-1 with TRBJ2-4, with D perhaps TRBD2 (6 bases). The germline CDR1 and CDR2 sequences are DFQATT and SNEGSKA (reference sequence). There are 17 residues in the CDR3. With 0 bases removed from V and 3 bases from J, the gap between germline ends came to 18 bases. CDR3 in amino acids: CSARDWRGNAGKNIQYF. In DNA form, the CDR3 reads TGCAGTGCTAGAGATTGGCGCGGGAATGCGGGCAAAAACATTCAGTACTTC.

This clonotype was seen many times. The rearrangement joins TRBV3-1 to TRBJ1-1; perhaps TRBD1 as D (6 bases). The CDR3 is 13 residues long. V lost 4 bases to trimming and J lost 9 bases, with 15 bases between them. Germline V lookup: CDR1 LGHDT, CDR2 YNNKEL (reference sequence). In nucleotides, the CDR3 is TGTGCCAGCAGCCGAACACAGGGATGGAAAGCTTTCTTT. Its translation: CASSRTQGWKAFF.

The V and J genes are TRBV5-5 and TRBJ1-1; 8 bases are a match to TRBD1. V was clipped by 3 bases and J by 1 base; unmatched bases: 11. Germline loops: CDR1 SGHKS, CDR2 YYEKEE (reference sequence). The CDR3 covers 17 residues. The CDR3 sequence: CASSSLPSGGPNTEAFF. In nucleotides, the CDR3 is TGTGCCAGCAGCTCGCTACCTTCAGGGGGCCCGAACACTGAAGCTTTCTTT. Using reference TRBV5-5 and TRBJ1-1 for the parts outside the CDR3, the full variable domain is DAGVTQSPTHLIKTRGQQVTLRCSPISGHKSVSWYQQVLGQGPQFIFQYYEKEERGRGNFPDRFSARQFPNYSSELNVNALLLGDSALYLCASSSLPSGGPNTEAFFGQGTRLTVV.

This clonotype was observed many times. This chain joins TRBV12-3 or TRBV12-4 and TRBJ1-5; tentative D call: TRBD1 (5 bases). The CDR3 sequence is 13 residues long. V was cut by 3 bases and J by 5 bases, with 8 bases left in between. CDR3 sequence reads: CASSFQGDQPQHF. The DNA for the CDR3 is TGTGCCAGCAGTTTTCAGGGTGATCAGCCCCAGCATTTT.

This clonotype was observed a few times. V and J are TRBV10-3 and TRBJ2-7; 7 positions match TRBD1. CDR3 size: 15 residues. Germline values: CDR1 ENHRY, CDR2 SYGVKD. Trimming took 5 bases from V and 3 from J; bases not matched to a gene: 10. The DNA of the CDR3 is TGTGCCATCAGTTTCCCGGACAGGTTTTTCTACGAGCAGTACGTC. Protein: CAISFPDRFFYEQYV.

This clonotype has only a few counts. The chain couples TRBV2 to TRBJ1-6; maybe TRBD1 (6 bases). This CDR3 region has 15 residues. CDR1 is SNHLY, CDR2 FYNNEI, per germline. V was cut by 7 bases and J by 8 bases, with 18 bases left in between. Here the CDR3 reads CASTPFSGADSPLHF. In nucleotides, the CDR3 is TGTGCCAGCACCCCTTTTTCGGGGGCAGATTCACCCCTCCACTTT.

In this sample, this clonotype turned up a few times. The V call is TRBV20-1, the J call TRBJ2-1; a weak D match, TRBD2 (5 bases). Trimming removed 0 bases from V and 3 bases from J, with 12 bases in between. The CDR3 extends over 15 amino acids. The germline V gene has CDR1 DFQATT and CDR2 SNEGSKA (reference sequence). CDR3 loop: CSARDQGGFYNEQFF. As DNA, the CDR3 is TGCAGTGCTAGAGATCAAGGCGGGTTCTACAATGAGCAGTTCTTC.

This clonotype was counted a few times. The chain links TRBV7-9 to TRBJ2-5; D is ambiguous. This CDR3 is built from 13 residues. The V end was cut by 5 bases, the J end by 4 bases, with 11 bases between. Per the germline V gene, CDR1 is SEHNR and CDR2 is FQNEAQ (reference sequence). Here the CDR3 reads CASSPTLAETQYF. In DNA, the CDR3 is TGTGCCAGCAGCCCTACATTGGCAGAGACCCAGTACTTC.

This clonotype has more than one count but fewer than ten. The chain carries TRBV2 and TRBJ1-6, with unresolved D. The CDR3 contains 16 residues. In germline, CDR1 is SNHLY, CDR2 FYNNEI. V lost 3 bases to trimming and J lost 1 base, with 10 bases between them. The CDR3 protein is CASSDGAASYNSPLHF. The CDR3 nucleotides are TGTGCCAGCAGTGATGGCGCGGCGTCCTATAATTCACCCCTCCACTTT.

This clonotype was detected only a few times. The chain is built from TRBV7-2 and TRBJ1-5, with D perhaps TRBD1 (6 bases). Germline V gives CDR1 SGHTA, CDR2 FQGNSA. The CDR3 consists of 15 residues. Deletions cut 2 bases from V and 6 bases from J, with 14 bases between. The CDR3 reads CASSLNGGLGQPQHF. CDR3 nucleotide sequence: TGTGCCAGCAGCTTAAATGGGGGGCTTGGTCAGCCCCAGCATTTT.

This chain joins TRBV18 and TRBJ1-1; D may be TRBD1 (5 bases). Germline CDR1 is KGHSH and CDR2 is LQKENI. The CDR3 covers 13 residues. V lost 7 bases to trimming and J lost 4 bases, with 13 bases between them. The CDR3 spells CASYLPGGTEAFF. CDR3 DNA sequence: TGTGCCAGCTACCTCCCGGGGGGCACTGAAGCTTTCTTT.

The rearrangement joins TRBV29-1 to TRBJ1-2, with no clear D. V lost 6 bases, J lost 0 bases, and 11 bases lay in between. CDR1 is SQVTM, CDR2 ANQGSEA, per germline. The CDR3 is 13 amino acids. The CDR3 bases are TGCAGCGTATCGGGCAGAGCTAACTATGGCTACACCTTC. Its protein is CSVSGRANYGYTF.

V usage is TRBV11-2 and J usage is TRBJ2-3; D gene uncertain. The germline V and J ends were trimmed by 0 bases and 3 bases, with 10 bases remaining between them. The germline V gene encodes CDR1 SGHAT and CDR2 FQNNGV. This CDR3 has 15 amino acids. The CDR3 DNA sequence: TGTGCCAGCAGCTTAGAATTACTCCTAACAGATACGCAGTATTTT. It codes for CASSLELLLTDTQYF.